One sample yielded the 7 T cell receptor beta chains listed below, sequenced in a study of cytomegalovirus exposure and HLA in healthy donors. In the PCR, 60 Vbeta and 13 Jbeta primers were used. Assay: immunoSEQ multiplex PCR; the TCRdb copy retains only in-frame clones and omits some. This sample carries some 220,000 clones, 70% to 90% of them seen once, and the ten largest clones take roughly 0.24%. Sequencing was carried out using PBMCs. These TCRs come from a girl aged 2-10 years in good health and CMV-seronegative.

The chain has TRBV5-1 and TRBJ2-3, with TRBD1 as a possible D gene (5 bases). Germline CDR1 reads SGHRS; CDR2 reads YFSETQ. CDR3 length equals 16 residues. V was clipped by 1 base and J by 0 bases, with 12 bases between them. The CDR3 bases are TGCGCCAGCAGCTTGATTCAGGGCCTTAGCACAGATACGCAGTATTTT. It codes for CASSLIQGLSTDTQYF. The full variable domain, rest sourced from reference TRBV5-1 and TRBJ2-3, is KAGVTQTPRYLIKTRGQQVTLSCSPISGHRSVSWYQQTPGQGLQFLFEYFSETQRNKGNFPGRFSGRQFSNSRSEMNVSTLELGDSALYLCASSLIQGLSTDTQYFGPGTRLTVL.

This chain uses TRBV5-8 with TRBJ2-1, with D perhaps matching TRBD2 (5 bases). CDR3 size: 15 residues. The V gene lost 5 bases and the J gene lost 6 bases, with 18 bases spanning the gap. CDR1 is SGHTS, CDR2 YDEGEE, per germline. The CDR3 loop reads CASSWESAIVNEQFF. The CDR3 DNA reads as TGTGCCAGCAGTTGGGAGTCGGCTATAGTCAATGAGCAGTTCTTC. Full variable domain (outside the CDR3, taken from reference TRBV5-8 and TRBJ2-1): EAGVTQSPTHLIKTRGQQATLRCSPISGHTSVYWYQQALGLGLQFLLWYDEGEERNRGNFPPRFSGRQFPNYSSELNVNALELEDSALYLCASSWESAIVNEQFFGPGTRLTVL.

This rearrangement joins TRBV5-1 to TRBJ1-1; 8 bases align to TRBD1. The CDR3 consists of 15 residues. The junction had 6 bases not matched to a gene; V was cut back by 0 bases and J by 5 bases. Germline CDR1 is SGHRS and CDR2 is YFSETQ. The DNA of the CDR3 is TGCGCCAGCAGCTTGGCCGCAGGGGGCAGGACTGAAGCTTTCTTT. Translated, it gives CASSLAAGGRTEAFF.

This clone was observed a handful of times. V gene TRBV6-5 combines with J gene TRBJ2-1, with 11 nucleotides matching TRBD2. The CDR3 is made up of 16 amino acids. V lost 4 bases, J lost 6 bases, and 8 bases stayed unmatched. From germline, CDR1 is MNHEY and CDR2 SVGAGI. CDR3 DNA sequence: TGTGCCAGCAGTTCCCATAGCGGGGGGGCAGTCAATGAGCAGTTCTTC. This codes for CASSSHSGGAVNEQFF.

The V gene is TRBV19, the J gene TRBJ1-1; 9 bases are shared with TRBD1. CDR1 and CDR2 (germline): LNHDA, SQIVND (reference sequence). V was clipped by 8 bases and J by 3 bases; unmatched bases: 4. This CDR3 contains 13 residues. The chain's CDR3 is CASLTGGHTEAFF. CDR3 in DNA: TGTGCCAGTCTGACAGGGGGGCACACTGAAGCTTTCTTT. Based on the CDR3 plus reference TRBV19 and TRBJ1-1, the full variable domain is DGGITQSPKYLFRKEGQNVTLSCEQNLNHDAMYWYRQDPGQGLRLIYYSQIVNDFQKGDIAEGYSVSREKKESFPLTVTSAQKNPTAFYLCASLTGGHTEAFFGQGTRLTVV.

The chain combines TRBV11-3 with TRBJ2-7, with D uncertain. Trimming removed 1 base from V and 0 bases from J, with 7 bases in between. The CDR3 consists of 14 residues. Per the germline V gene, CDR1 is SGHNT and CDR2 is YENEEA. CDR3 nucleotide sequence: TGTGCCAGCAGCTTAGGCTTCGGCTCCTACGAGCAGTACTTC. Protein product: CASSLGFGSYEQYF.

The V call is TRBV18, the J call TRBJ1-6; perhaps TRBD1 as D (6 bases). Germline-derived CDR1 and CDR2 are KGHSH and LQKENI. This CDR3 is built from 16 residues. Deletions cut 3 bases from V and 5 bases from J, with 14 bases between. Written as DNA, the CDR3 is TGTGCCAGCTCACCGACCGGGACATCGGATAATTCACCCCTCCACTTT. Its translation is CASSPTGTSDNSPLHF. The full variable domain, in which reference TRBV18 and TRBJ1-6 provide the parts outside the CDR3, is NAGVMQNPRHLVRRRGQEARLRCSPMKGHSHVYWYRQLPEEGLKFMVYLQKENIIDESGMPKERFSAEFPKEGPSILRIQQVVRGDSAAYFCASSPTGTSDNSPLHFGNGTRLTVT.